A selection of T cell receptor beta chains follows, all from one sample in a study of blood T cell repertoires in COVID-19. Clones were read by immunoSEQ multiplex PCR, and TCRdb kept only the in-frame ones, dropping some. The table has 85,000 to 95,000 clones, around nine tenths seen once. The sample comprised peripheral blood. The receptors originated from a woman aged 80 or over with acute or convalescent COVID-19. CDR3s include the opening cysteine and the closing phenylalanine or tryptophan. A D gene is named only where the DNA matches it firmly. Clone size is stated in some rows and not others, as once, few, many or a class when expanded.

j_call v_call clone_size d_call cdr3_nt cdr3_aa
TRBJ2-7 TRBV6-5 - - TGTGCCAGCAGTTCCGGTCTCGAGCAGTACTTC CASSSGLEQYF
TRBJ2-1 TRBV5-8 - - TGTGCCAGCAGCTTGGTTCCAGGGGCAACTGAGCAGTTCTTC CASSLVPGATEQFF
TRBJ2-1 TRBV5-4 - TRBD2 TGTGCCAGCAGCTCACTAGCGGGAGGGTACAATGAGCAGTTCTTC CASSSLAGGYNEQFF
TRBJ1-1 TRBV6-5 few - TGTGCCAGCAGTTACGACAGGTCCACTGAAGCTTTCTTT CASSYDRSTEAFF
TRBJ2-2 TRBV6-2/TRBV6-3 once TRBD2 TGTGCCAGCAGTTACAAAGCGGGGGGGCCCGAAAGCACCGGGGAGCTGTTTTTT CASSYKAGGPESTGELFF
TRBJ1-6 TRBV30 - TRBD1 TGTGCCTGGAGTGCTCCGACAGGGTTTGGTTCACCCCTCCACTTT CAWSAPTGFGSPLHF
TRBJ2-7 TRBV15 - TRBD2 TGTGCCACCAGCAGAGTAAGCGGGAGAGGAAGCTACGAGCAGTACTTC CATSRVSGRGSYEQYF
TRBJ2-7 TRBV18 - - TGTGCCAGCTCACCACCCAACAGGAACTACGAGCAGTACTTC CASSPPNRNYEQYF
TRBJ1-1 TRBV7-8 - - TGTGCCAGCAGCTTAGGAGGCGGGGCAGATACTGAAGCTTTCTTT CASSLGGGADTEAFF
TRBJ2-7 TRBV7-3 once - TGTGCCAGCAGCTTAACGGAGGAGCTACAATTTAGCGCCTACGAGCAGTACTTC CASSLTEELQFSAYEQYF
TRBJ2-1 TRBV5-1 - - TGCGCCAGCAGCTTAATCCCGACAGGACATAGCTCCTACAATGAGCAGTTCTTC CASSLIPTGHSSYNEQFF
TRBJ2-7 TRBV6-5 - - TGTGCCAGCAGCCGAATGGGGGGATCCAACTACGAGCAGTACTTC CASSRMGGSNYEQYF
TRBJ2-2 TRBV5-4 - - TGTGCCAGCAGCCCGGACAGATCGCGGGGGGAGCTGTTTTTT CASSPDRSRGELFF
TRBJ2-3 TRBV7-9 - TRBD1 TGTGCCAGCAGGTCCGGACAGGGGCGCACAGATACGCAGTATTTT CASRSGQGRTDTQYF
TRBJ2-6 TRBV19 - - TGTGCCAGTAGTATGCGGGGGCGCAAGAGCTCTGGGGCCAACGTCCTGACTTTC CASSMRGRKSSGANVLTF
TRBJ1-1 TRBV7-2 - TRBD1 TGTGCCAGCGAGAGACAGGGGGCAGGGACGATGAACACTGAAGCTTTCTTT CASERQGAGTMNTEAFF
TRBJ1-4 TRBV3-1/TRBV3-2 - - TGTGCCAGCAGCCAAGATGACAGCGGGAAACTGTTTTTT CASSQDDSGKLFF
TRBJ2-7 TRBV19 once TRBD2 TGTGCCAGTAGTAGGGGGACTAGCGGTACCTACGAGCAGTACTTC CASSRGTSGTYEQYF
TRBJ2-7 TRBV5-1 - TRBD1 TGCGCCAGCAACACCGAGACAGGGGGCTACGAGCAGTACTTC CASNTETGGYEQYF
TRBJ1-2 TRBV30 - TRBD1 TGTGCCTACAAGTCAGGGGGCTGGGATGGCTACACCTTC CAYKSGGWDGYTF
TRBJ1-4 TRBV19 - TRBD1 TGTGCCAGTAGTATCCAGGGGGTTGGTGAAAAACTGTTTTTT CASSIQGVGEKLFF
TRBJ2-3 TRBV15 - - TGTGCCACCAGCAGAGATCAGGAGGATGATACGCAGTATTTT CATSRDQEDDTQYF
TRBJ1-2 TRBV5-6 - - TGTGCCAGCAGCATACAAGGAGTAAGCTATGGCTACACCTTC CASSIQGVSYGYTF
TRBJ1-2 TRBV30 - - TGTGCCTGGATGGGGGGTACGGGCTATGGCTACACCTTC CAWMGGTGYGYTF
TRBJ1-1 TRBV19 - - TGTGCCAGTAGTGTAACAGGGTTGAACACTGAAGCTTTCTTT CASSVTGLNTEAFF
TRBJ2-3 TRBV15 - - TGTGCCACCAGCAGAGATAGGGGGGATACGCAGTATTTT CATSRDRGDTQYF
TRBJ1-5 TRBV18 - TRBD1 TGTGCCAGCTCACCGGACAGGGGTCAGCCCCAGCATTTT CASSPDRGQPQHF
TRBJ1-2 TRBV6-2/TRBV6-3 - - TGTGCCAGCAGTTCCGACGCGGGATATGGCTACACCTTC CASSSDAGYGYTF
TRBJ1-1 TRBV7-9 once TRBD1 TGTGCCAGCAGCTTAATCCGGACAGGGGAGGGAAACACTGAAGCTTTCTTT CASSLIRTGEGNTEAFF
TRBJ2-5 TRBV10-2 - TRBD2 TGCGCCAGCAAAGCCCTGGGACTAGCTCTTGGTGTCCAAGAGACCCAGTACTTC CASKALGLALGVQETQYF
TRBJ1-4 TRBV10-3 - - TGTGCCATCAGTGAGGGGGGGGCGGATGAAAAACTGTTTTTT CAISEGGADEKLFF
TRBJ1-2 TRBV25-1 - TRBD1 TGTGCCAGCAGTGACCCAAACGTCCGGGACAGCTTTAACTATGGCTACACCTTC CASSDPNVRDSFNYGYTF
TRBJ1-4 TRBV28 - TRBD1 TGTGCCAGCAGTTCATCGGGACAGGGTGGGGAAAAACTGTTTTTT CASSSSGQGGEKLFF
TRBJ2-1 TRBV6-2/TRBV6-3 - TRBD1 TGTGCCAGCAGTACCCCGGACAGGGCGAAGCAGTTCTTC CASSTPDRAKQFF
TRBJ1-1 TRBV19 - - TGTGCCAGTAGTAGGAACCGAGAAGGAGCTGAAGCTTTCTTT CASSRNREGAEAFF
TRBJ2-3 TRBV7-3 - TRBD2 TGTGCCAGCAGCTCCTACGAGCGGGGGGCCACAGATACGCAGTATTTT CASSSYERGATDTQYF
TRBJ1-5 TRBV7-2 - TRBD1 TGTGCCAGCAGCCCTAGGACAGGGAATCAGCCCCAGCATTTT CASSPRTGNQPQHF
TRBJ1-1 TRBV7-3 - TRBD1 TGTGCCAGCAGCCTCGACCCCCCGGGACAGGGGGGAACTGAAGCTTTCTTT CASSLDPPGQGGTEAFF
TRBJ2-2 TRBV5-1 - - TGCGCCAGCAGCTTGCAGGGACAAAACACCGGGGAGCTGTTTTTT CASSLQGQNTGELFF
TRBJ2-1 TRBV2 - TRBD2 TGTGCCAGCAGTCCGACTAGCGGGAGTTCCAATGAGCAGTTCTTC CASSPTSGSSNEQFF
TRBJ1-1 TRBV11-3 - - TGTGCCAGCAGCTTTAGGAGATCAGTGAACACTGAAGCTTTCTTT CASSFRRSVNTEAFF
TRBJ1-2 TRBV6-5 - - TGTGCCAGCAGTTACTCTACAGTGGGCCCCAACTATGGCTACACCTTC CASSYSTVGPNYGYTF
TRBJ1-6 TRBV3-1/TRBV3-2 - - TGTGCCAGCAGCCAGCGTCGGGTCGGGGGATCACCCCTCCACTTT CASSQRRVGGSPLHF
TRBJ1-3 TRBV29-1 - - TGCAGCGTTGAAGGGGGAGATGGAAACACCATATATTTT CSVEGGDGNTIYF
TRBJ2-3 TRBV5-1 - TRBD2 TGCGCCAGCAGCCTAACTAGCGGGGGGCGTAGCACAGATACGCAGTATTTT CASSLTSGGRSTDTQYF
TRBJ2-3 TRBV5-1 - TRBD2 TGCGCCAGCAGCCTGTCCGGGACTAGCGGTACCATTTCCACAGATACGCAGTATTTT CASSLSGTSGTISTDTQYF
TRBJ2-3 TRBV7-9 - - TGTGCCAGCAGCTTAGAGGGAGTTCTCACAGATACGCAGTATTTT CASSLEGVLTDTQYF
TRBJ2-7 TRBV2 - - TGTGCCACCTCCAGGGGCGGAAACTACGAGCAGTACTTC CATSRGGNYEQYF
TRBJ2-1 TRBV7-7 - TRBD1 TGTGCTAGCAGCCGATCAGGGGGCCCTTTAAATGAGCAGTTCTTC CASSRSGGPLNEQFF
TRBJ1-5 TRBV7-2 - - TGTGCCAGCAGCTTAGTAGTAGGTTCGGGTCAGCCCCAGCATTTT CASSLVVGSGQPQHF
TRBJ2-7 TRBV7-9 - TRBD1 TGTGCCAGCAGCTGGGGGGACAGGGCGAAGGAGCAGTACTTC CASSWGDRAKEQYF